This T cell receptor (beta chain) was found in a study of cytomegalovirus exposure and HLA in healthy donors. V was trimmed by 4 bases and J by 5 bases, leaving 17 bases between them. The CDR3 runs to 15 residues. Per germline, CDR1 SGHNT and CDR2 YENEEA. The PCR ran on 60 Vbeta and 13 Jbeta primers. Libraries were prepared by immunoSEQ multiplex PCR; TCRdb keeps only in-frame clonotypes and omits some of them. The table lists about 130,000 clones, about 80% of them singletons. The clonotype was recovered from a man between 25 and 39 years old in good health. The chain carries TRBV11-3 and TRBJ1-2; D is perhaps TRBD1 (5 bases). Sequencing was carried out using PBMCs. The CDR3 nucleotides read TGTGCCAGCAGCTCCCCGGGTGGAGGGGAGTATGGCTACACCTTC. Its translation is CASSSPGGGEYGYTF.